Presented here are 7 T cell receptor beta chains from one specimen sequenced in a study of blood T cell repertoires in COVID-19. TCRdb's table, derived via immunoSEQ multiplex PCR, lists solely in-frame clones and lacks some. Of 95,000 to 150,000 clones listed, roughly 90% are singletons. Input material: peripheral blood. The receptors come from a man in his fifties or sixties with acute or convalescent COVID-19.

V gene TRBV6-5 combines with J gene TRBJ2-5; TRBD2 might be the D (5 bases). The CDR3 has 14 residues. Germline CDR1 reads MNHEY; CDR2 reads SVGAGI. The V end lost 6 bases, the J end lost 2 bases, and 13 bases lay between the germline ends. The CDR3 sequence is CASRRPGSQETQYF. Here the CDR3 DNA reads TGTGCCAGCAGACGACCTGGGAGTCAAGAGACCCAGTACTTC.

In this sample, this clone turned up once. The gene calls are TRBV7-9 and TRBJ2-6, with D possibly TRBD1 on 6 matching bases. This CDR3 has 14 amino acids. V shed 11 bases and J shed 4 bases, with 15 bases lying between them. CDR1 is SEHNR, CDR2 FQNEAQ, per germline (reference sequence). CDR3 nucleotides: TGTGCCGGCGAATGGGGGACAGGGGCCAACGTCCTGACTTTC. Its translation is CAGEWGTGANVLTF.

This chain links TRBV10-2 with TRBJ2-5; D gene unclear. Germline values: CDR1 WSHSY, CDR2 SAAADI. Trimming cost V 0 bases and J 0 bases, with 11 bases left between them. The CDR3 has 16 amino acids. CDR3 sequence: CASSESLLLYQETQYF. The DNA for the CDR3 is TGCGCCAGCAGTGAGTCGCTCTTACTGTACCAAGAGACCCAGTACTTC.

In its sample, this clone was seen once. The rearrangement uses TRBV24-1 and TRBJ1-1; 8 positions agree with TRBD1. V lost 6 bases and J lost 3; bases outside the gene matches: 11. The CDR3 spans 16 residues. Germline V gene lookup returns CDR1 KGHDR and CDR2 SFDVKD. This CDR3 reads CATSSAGGLSDTEAFF. As DNA, the CDR3 is TGTGCCACCAGTTCAGCAGGGGGCCTTTCGGACACTGAAGCTTTCTTT.

This clone showed up just once. The chain combines TRBV19 with TRBJ1-5; 8 bases are a match to TRBD1. This CDR3 is built from 15 residues. With V trimmed by 0 bases and J by 4 bases, 2 bases remained unmatched. Germline CDR1 is LNHDA and CDR2 is SQIVND (reference sequence). CDR3 region: CASSIDGDRNQPQHF. The CDR3 DNA follows: TGTGCCAGTAGTATAGACGGGGACAGGAATCAGCCCCAGCATTTT.

The rearrangement uses TRBV6-1 and TRBJ1-5, with unresolved D. V was cut by 3 bases and J by 9 bases, with 15 bases left in between. The CDR3 contains 14 residues. Germline lookup yields CDR1 MNHNS and CDR2 SASEGT. CDR3 in amino acids: CASSDGKEGWPQHF. The CDR3 coding sequence is TGTGCCAGCAGTGACGGGAAGGAAGGATGGCCCCAGCATTTT.

The V and J genes are TRBV10-2 and TRBJ1-2; D might be TRBD1 (6 bases). CDR1 and CDR2 from the germline V gene are WSHSY and SAAADI. V was shortened by 0 bases and J by 4 bases, with 9 bases between the two germline ends. The CDR3 consists of 14 residues. CDR3 protein: CASSESGTTYGYTF. The DNA of the CDR3 is TGCGCCAGCAGTGAGTCAGGGACAACCTATGGCTACACCTTC.